These T cell receptor beta chains were read from a single sample in a study of blood T cell repertoires in COVID-19. Method: immunoSEQ multiplex PCR; TCRdb's copy keeps in-frame clones and lacks some. The data contain about 120,000 clones, about 86% of them singletons. Specimen: peripheral blood. The source of these receptors is a woman in her forties or fifties with acute or convalescent COVID-19. Each CDR3 is given with its conserved first and last residue. The D gene is left open where the match is weak. Where a row states a size, it is once, few, many or the class of an expanded clone; other rows omit it.

V	size	J	D	CDR3	DNA
TRBV19	NA	TRBJ1-2	NA	CASSIDLQGNYGYTF	TGTGCCAGTAGTATAGATCTCCAGGGAAACTATGGCTACACCTTC
TRBV11-2	NA	TRBJ2-5	TRBD1	CASSRDRRETQYF	TGTGCCAGCAGTCGGGACAGAAGGGAGACCCAGTACTTC
TRBV2	once	TRBJ2-5	TRBD1	CASSRDSLQETQYF	TGTGCCAGCAGTAGGGACAGCCTTCAAGAGACCCAGTACTTC
TRBV9	NA	TRBJ2-5	TRBD2	CASSESGTTETQYF	TGTGCCAGCAGCGAGTCCGGGACTACAGAGACCCAGTACTTC
TRBV6-5	few	TRBJ1-3	NA	CASSYSEGNTIYF	TGTGCCAGCAGTTACTCCGAGGGAAACACCATATATTTT
TRBV12-5	NA	TRBJ1-1	NA	CASGLVSVGHTEAFF	TGTGCTAGTGGTTTAGTCTCAGTGGGCCACACTGAAGCTTTCTTT
TRBV9	few	TRBJ2-7	TRBD1	CASSPAPGQATYEQYF	TGTGCCAGCAGCCCCGCCCCGGGACAGGCAACCTACGAGCAGTACTTC
TRBV5-4	NA	TRBJ2-2	NA	CASSRGTASNTGELFF	TGTGCCAGCAGCCGGGGGACAGCCTCGAACACCGGGGAGCTGTTTTTT
TRBV29-1	NA	TRBJ1-2	NA	CSYAPTEINYGYTF	TGCAGCTACGCCCCCACAGAGATTAACTATGGCTACACCTTC
TRBV7-9	many	TRBJ2-7	NA	CASSLGGLPTYEQYF	TGTGCCAGCAGCTTAGGGGGACTCCCTACCTACGAGCAGTACTTC
TRBV5-1	NA	TRBJ2-7	TRBD2	CASSSGGGGQPGEQYF	TGCGCCAGCAGTTCAGGCGGGGGAGGCCAACCGGGGGAGCAGTACTTC
TRBV7-2	NA	TRBJ1-2	TRBD1	CASSRYQTGQGDYGYTF	TGTGCCAGCAGCCGTTACCAGACTGGACAGGGGGACTATGGCTACACCTTC
TRBV3-1/TRBV3-2	few	TRBJ2-5	NA	CASSPGETQYF	TGTGCCAGCAGCCCGGGGGAGACCCAGTACTTC
TRBV18	NA	TRBJ1-3	NA	CASSPPNSSGNTIYF	TGTGCCAGCTCACCACCGAACAGCTCTGGAAACACCATATATTTT
TRBV6-6	NA	TRBJ1-3	NA	CASSGGIAGNTIYF	TGTGCCAGCAGCGGGGGTATCGCTGGAAACACCATATATTTT
TRBV29-1	NA	TRBJ1-2	NA	CSVGAGADGGYTF	TGCAGCGTTGGGGCAGGGGCCGATGGCGGCTACACCTTC
TRBV7-8	NA	TRBJ1-3	NA	CASTPTGGTIYF	TGTGCCAGCACCCCAACCGGGGGCACCATATATTTT
TRBV6-6	NA	TRBJ2-5	TRBD1	CASRDRGEQETQYF	TGTGCCAGCAGGGACAGGGGGGAGCAAGAGACCCAGTACTTC
TRBV10-3	NA	TRBJ1-1	NA	CAISESGPKNTEAFF	TGTGCCATCAGTGAGTCGGGGCCAAAGAACACTGAAGCTTTCTTT
TRBV4-3	NA	TRBJ2-7	TRBD1	CASSQDLRTGYSYEQYF	TGCGCCAGCAGCCAAGATCTTAGGACAGGGTATTCCTACGAGCAGTACTTC
TRBV20-1	NA	TRBJ1-1	NA	CSARTMTEAFF	TGCAGTGCTCGAACTATGACTGAAGCTTTCTTT
TRBV6-5	NA	TRBJ1-1	NA	CASSYLGDAFF	TGTGCCAGCAGTTACCTAGGGGATGCTTTCTTT
TRBV20-1	NA	TRBJ2-1	NA	CSASTSYPFNEQFF	TGCAGTGCTAGTACGAGCTATCCATTCAATGAGCAGTTCTTC
TRBV7-9	NA	TRBJ2-1	TRBD2	CASSPRGSSYNEQFF	TGTGCCAGCAGCCCGCGGGGGAGCTCCTACAATGAGCAGTTCTTC
TRBV18	NA	TRBJ1-3	NA	CASSPLQGAQNTIYF	TGTGCCAGCTCACCACTCCAGGGCGCACAAAACACCATATATTTT
TRBV9	once	TRBJ1-1	NA	CASSVDGGNTEAFF	TGTGCCAGCAGCGTAGACGGGGGGAACACTGAAGCTTTCTTT
TRBV3-1/TRBV3-2	NA	TRBJ2-3	TRBD2	CASSQEPAGVTNTQYF	TGTGCCAGCAGCCAAGAGCCAGCGGGGGTCACGAATACGCAGTATTTT
TRBV30	NA	TRBJ1-4	NA	CAWSQGWANEKLFF	TGTGCCTGGAGTCAGGGCTGGGCTAATGAAAAACTGTTTTTT
TRBV4-2	NA	TRBJ2-1	TRBD2	CASSQAILAGGDEQFF	TGTGCCAGCAGCCAAGCAATTCTAGCGGGGGGGGATGAGCAGTTCTTC
TRBV19	NA	TRBJ1-5	TRBD1	CASSMQQGVQPQHF	TGTGCCAGTAGTATGCAACAGGGGGTTCAGCCCCAGCATTTT
TRBV13	NA	TRBJ1-5	TRBD1	CASSLGRGRQPQHF	TGTGCCAGCAGCTTGGGCAGGGGGCGGCAGCCCCAGCATTTT
TRBV6-5	NA	TRBJ2-3	NA	CASTPTGTDTQYF	TGTGCCAGCACACCAACAGGGACAGATACGCAGTATTTT
TRBV10-2	NA	TRBJ2-1	TRBD2	CASSSIAVAGSPYNEQFF	TGCGCCAGCAGTTCCATTGCTGTAGCGGGGAGTCCCTACAATGAGCAGTTCTTC
TRBV5-4	NA	TRBJ2-7	TRBD2	CASSPTSAYEQYF	TGTGCCAGCAGCCCGACTAGCGCCTACGAGCAGTACTTC